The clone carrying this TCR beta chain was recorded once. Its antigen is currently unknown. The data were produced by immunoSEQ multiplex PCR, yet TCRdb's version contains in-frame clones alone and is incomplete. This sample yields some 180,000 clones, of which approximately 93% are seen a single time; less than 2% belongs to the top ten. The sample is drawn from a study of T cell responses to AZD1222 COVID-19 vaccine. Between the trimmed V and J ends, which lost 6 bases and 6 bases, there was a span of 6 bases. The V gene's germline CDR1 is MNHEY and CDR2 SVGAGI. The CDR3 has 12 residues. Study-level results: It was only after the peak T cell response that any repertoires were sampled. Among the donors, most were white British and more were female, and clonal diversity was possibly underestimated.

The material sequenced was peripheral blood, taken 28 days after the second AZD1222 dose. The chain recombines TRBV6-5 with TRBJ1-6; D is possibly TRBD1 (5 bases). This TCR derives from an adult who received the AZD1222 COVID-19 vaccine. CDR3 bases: TGTGCCAGCAGGGACACTAATTCACCCCTCCACTTT. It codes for CASRDTNSPLHF.